The sequence of this T cell receptor (beta chain) was determined in a study of blood T cell repertoires in COVID-19. Libraries were prepared by immunoSEQ multiplex PCR; TCRdb keeps only in-frame clonotypes and omits some of them. The repertoire holds 50,000 or so clones, 65% to 85% seen once, with under 60% in the top ten. Germline V gene sequence: CDR1 LNHDA, CDR2 SQIVND (reference sequence). This CDR3 is built from 14 residues. V lost 5 bases to trimming and J lost 5 bases; unmatched junction nucleotides: 7. This clone was recorded once. What was sequenced was peripheral blood. The origin of this receptor is a man between 65 and 85 years old with acute or convalescent COVID-19. The chain combines TRBV19 with TRBJ2-7, with 9 bases aligning to TRBD2. CDR3 sequence (DNA): TGTGCCAGTAGTTCCAACGCGGGGGGGGACGAGCAGTACTTC. Its protein is CASSSNAGGDEQYF. Full variable domain (rest looked up from reference TRBV19 and TRBJ2-7): DGGITQSPKYLFRKEGQNVTLSCEQNLNHDAMYWYRQDPGQGLRLIYYSQIVNDFQKGDIAEGYSVSREKKESFPLTVTSAQKNPTAFYLCASSSNAGGDEQYFGPGTRLTVT.